This is a list of T cell receptor beta chains from one sample in a study of shared clonotypes between healthy human individuals. Data came from immunoSEQ multiplex PCR; TCRdb stores just in-frame clones and leaves some out. The sample yields about 470,000 clones, roughly 77% seen once. The sample consisted of PBMCs. The receptors were gathered from a woman in her thirties or forties in good health. Some clones in this sample may be carry-over from other donors' samples. Both conserved end residues are part of each CDR3. Each record gives: J gene, V gene, clone size, D gene, CDR3 DNA, CDR3 protein. The D gene is left open where the match is weak. Expanded clones are given a class, and other clones once, few, many or no size at all.

TRBJ2-7 TRBV7-2 many TRBD1 TGTGCCAGCAGCTTACCACGGGACAGCAGGGCCTACGAGCAGTACTTC CASSLPRDSRAYEQYF
TRBJ1-5 TRBV28 NA NA TGTGCCAGCAGTTTCGTGGGTGGGCAGCCCCAGCATTTT CASSFVGGQPQHF
TRBJ1-1 TRBV19 NA NA TGTGCCAGTAGTACATACAGGGACCCTTCGAACACTGAAGCTTTCTTT CASSTYRDPSNTEAFF
TRBJ1-2 TRBV4-1 NA NA TGCGCCAGCAGCCGGGAGCCACAGGGTTTTGGCTACACCTTC CASSREPQGFGYTF
TRBJ1-5 TRBV10-2 few TRBD1 TGCGCCAGCAGCGCGGACAGGAATAGCAATCAGCCCCAGCATTTT CASSADRNSNQPQHF
TRBJ2-2 TRBV6-6 NA NA TGTGCCAGCAGTTCGATGAACACCGGGGAGCTGTTTTTT CASSSMNTGELFF
TRBJ2-1 TRBV7-2 NA NA TGTGCCAGCAGCCCCGGGACTGGGAACAATGAGCAGTTCTTC CASSPGTGNNEQFF
TRBJ1-2 TRBV18 NA TRBD1 TGTGCCAGCTCCCCTAGACAGGGTCAGGACTATGGCTACACCTTC CASSPRQGQDYGYTF
TRBJ2-3 TRBV25-1 NA TRBD2 TGTGCCAGCAGTTCTAGACTAGCAGGCACAGATACGCAGTATTTT CASSSRLAGTDTQYF
TRBJ2-1 TRBV5-1 NA TRBD2 TGCGCCAGCAGCCCTGACCGGGGAGGGTACGAGCAGTTCTTC CASSPDRGGYEQFF
TRBJ2-1 TRBV4-1 NA TRBD2 TGCGCCAGCAGCCGGGCACCACTAGCGGGAAATGAGCAGTTCTTC CASSRAPLAGNEQFF
TRBJ1-5 TRBV19 NA NA TGTGCCAGTAGTACAACGGGGTTTCAGCCCCAGCATTTT CASSTTGFQPQHF
TRBJ2-3 TRBV6-6 few NA TGTGCCAGCAGTCCCGCGGCAAGCACAGATACGCAGTATTTT CASSPAASTDTQYF
TRBJ1-5 TRBV19 NA NA TGTGCCAGTAGGCTTCCCGGGGAGGGGGGCAATCAGCCCCAGCATTTT CASRLPGEGGNQPQHF
TRBJ2-7 TRBV18 NA TRBD1 TGTGCCAGCAAGCCACGGACAGGGGGCGACGAGCAGTACTTC CASKPRTGGDEQYF
TRBJ1-1 TRBV7-9 NA TRBD1 TGTGCCAGCAGCTTAGCCCCAACAGGGGCGATCACTGAAGCTTTCTTT CASSLAPTGAITEAFF
TRBJ1-1 TRBV6-6 NA TRBD1 TGTGCCAGCATCGCGGGGGACAGGGGGAACACTGAAGCTTTCTTT CASIAGDRGNTEAFF
TRBJ1-3 TRBV7-3 NA NA TGTGCCAGCAGCCGAGCTCCATCGGAGGGAAACACCATATATTTT CASSRAPSEGNTIYF
TRBJ2-3 TRBV4-2 NA NA TGTGCCAGCAGCCGGGTCGGGGCGTCAGATACGCAGTATTTT CASSRVGASDTQYF
TRBJ2-1 TRBV7-2 NA NA TGTGCCAGCGGACCACAGGGCGCCTACTCCTACAATGAGCAGTTCTTC CASGPQGAYSYNEQFF
TRBJ2-1 TRBV7-9 NA NA TGTGCCAGCAGCCCCTCCCGCAGCCGCAGTCGGGACAATGAGCAGTTCTTC CASSPSRSRSRDNEQFF
TRBJ1-5 TRBV29-1 once NA TGCAGCGTTGTGGTGGGGGAGGGAATCAATCAGCCCCAGCATTTT CSVVVGEGINQPQHF
TRBJ1-5 TRBV19 few NA TGTGCCAGCCCCCCAGACCTGAGGTGCAATCAGCCCCAGCATTTT CASPPDLRCNQPQHF
TRBJ2-7 TRBV11-3 once NA TGTGCCAGCAGCCATCTCCTAGGGAACGAGCAGTACTTC CASSHLLGNEQYF
TRBJ2-1 TRBV27 NA NA TGTGCCAGCAGTTTATATCCTAGCGCGTCCTACAATGAGCAGTTCTTC CASSLYPSASYNEQFF
TRBJ2-2 TRBV9 NA NA TGTGCCAGCAGCGTAGGTAGCAGTCCGAACACCGGGGAGCTGTTTTTT CASSVGSSPNTGELFF
TRBJ1-6 TRBV30 NA TRBD1 TGTGCCTGGAGTATAGGAGACAGGGGAAATTCACCCCTCCACTTT CAWSIGDRGNSPLHF
TRBJ2-7 TRBV19 NA NA TGTGCCAGTAGTATGGGAGGGGGCCTCATCTACGAGCAGTACTTC CASSMGGGLIYEQYF
TRBJ1-5 TRBV11-2 NA NA TGTGCCAGCAGCAAAGGTGGGGGCAATCAGCCCCAGCATTTT CASSKGGGNQPQHF
TRBJ2-7 TRBV7-3 NA TRBD1 TGTGCCAGCAGCCCCCGACAGGGTTATGTCTACGAGCAGTACTTC CASSPRQGYVYEQYF
TRBJ2-1 TRBV27 NA TRBD2 TGTGCCAGCAGTTTATCGGCGGGAGTCGGCAATGAGCAGTTCTTC CASSLSAGVGNEQFF
TRBJ1-3 TRBV6-6 few NA TGTGCCAGCAGTCCGATGACAGACTCTGGAAACACCATATATTTT CASSPMTDSGNTIYF
TRBJ1-1 TRBV27 few NA TGTGCCAGCAGGTTTGGCAACGAAGCTTTCTTT CASRFGNEAFF
TRBJ2-1 TRBV9 NA NA TGTGCCAGCAGCGTAGGCACAGCTGTCAGGATCCATGAGCAGTTCTTC CASSVGTAVRIHEQFF
TRBJ2-7 TRBV4-3 NA NA TGCGCCAGCAGCCAAGACCCGAATCCACTCTACGAGCAGTACTTC CASSQDPNPLYEQYF
TRBJ2-4 TRBV18 NA NA TGTGCCAGCTCACCAATTGGCGTTTCCAAAAACATTCAGTACTTC CASSPIGVSKNIQYF
TRBJ2-1 TRBV6-1 NA TRBD2 TGTGCCAGCAGTCCGGGACTAGCTTCGAATGAGCAGTTCTTC CASSPGLASNEQFF
TRBJ1-5 TRBV7-9 once NA TGTGCCAGCAGCTCAAGAAATCAGCCCCAGCATTTT CASSSRNQPQHF
TRBJ2-3 TRBV16 NA NA TGTGCCAGCAGCCCACAGTTGATGGGTAGCACAGATACGCAGTATTTT CASSPQLMGSTDTQYF
TRBJ2-5 TRBV18 NA NA TGTGCCAGCTCACCAACTTTGCGGGAAGAGACCCAGTACTTC CASSPTLREETQYF
TRBJ1-3 TRBV5-1 NA NA TGCGCCAGCAGCTTGGAATACCTGGGCAGCTCTGGAAACACCATATATTTT CASSLEYLGSSGNTIYF